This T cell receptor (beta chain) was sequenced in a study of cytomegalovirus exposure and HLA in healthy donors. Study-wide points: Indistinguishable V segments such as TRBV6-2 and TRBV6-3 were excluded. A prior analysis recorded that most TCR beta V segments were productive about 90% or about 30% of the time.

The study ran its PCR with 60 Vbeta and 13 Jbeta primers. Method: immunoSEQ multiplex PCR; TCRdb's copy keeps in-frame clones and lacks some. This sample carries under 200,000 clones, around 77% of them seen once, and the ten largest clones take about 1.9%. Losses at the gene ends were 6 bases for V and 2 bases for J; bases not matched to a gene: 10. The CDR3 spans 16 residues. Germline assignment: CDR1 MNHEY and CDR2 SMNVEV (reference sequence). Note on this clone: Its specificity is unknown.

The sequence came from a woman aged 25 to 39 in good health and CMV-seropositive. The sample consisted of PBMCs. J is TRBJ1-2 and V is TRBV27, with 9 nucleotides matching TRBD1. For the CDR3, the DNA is TGTGCCAGCAGACTTAGCGGGACAGGGCAAAACTATGGCTACACCTTC. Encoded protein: CASRLSGTGQNYGYTF.